This T cell receptor (beta chain) stems from a study of response to subunit inactivated influenza vaccine. This clonotype has a count of ten or more. MiXCR, applied by TCRdb to the RT-PCR reads, yields one record per CDR3 protein. The profile shows roughly 650,000 distinct CDR3 sequences, around 16% of them singletons. The CDR3 extends over 15 amino acids. V dropped 2 bases and J dropped 0 bases, with 11 bases sitting between them. The origin of this receptor is a man in his fifties or sixties who received an inactivated influenza vaccine. This sample comprised PBMCs from blood, obtained roughly 12 days after vaccination. The rearrangement joins TRBV12-3 or TRBV12-4 to TRBJ2-7, with D unresolved. The CDR3 is CASSLFGAASYEQYF. The DNA for the CDR3 is TGTGCCAGCAGTTTATTTGGTGCCGCCTCCTACGAGCAGTACTTC.